Each of the 3 T cell receptor beta chains below was sequenced from the same sample in a study of cytomegalovirus exposure and HLA in healthy donors. PCR involved 60 Vbeta and 13 Jbeta primers. Produced via immunoSEQ multiplex PCR; TCRdb's table is partial and in-frame only. The repertoire holds 100,000 to 150,000 clones, with about 71% as singletons. Sequenced input: PBMCs. These receptors were taken from a woman aged 60-70 years in good health and CMV-seropositive.

This clone was seen a few times. The CDR3 sequence is CASTFSFYPPDTQYF. CDR3 DNA: TGTGCCAGCACGTTTAGCTTTTATCCCCCAGATACGCAGTATTTT. The chain combines TRBV9 with TRBJ2-3; D call uncertain. Germline V CDR1 and CDR2: SGDLS, YYNGEE. CDR3 length: 15 amino acids. The ends were cut back, 6 bases at V and 4 bases at J, with 18 bases in the middle.

The CDR3 loop is CAISLGVEAFF. Written as DNA, the CDR3 is TGTGCCATCAGTTTAGGGGTCGAAGCTTTCTTT. V gene TRBV10-3 combines with J gene TRBJ1-1, with D possibly TRBD1 on 5 matching bases. The germline CDR1 and CDR2 sequences are ENHRY and SYGVKD. The CDR3 sequence is 11 residues long. The V gene lost 5 bases and the J gene lost 8 bases, with 9 bases spanning the gap.

The chain has TRBV11-2 and TRBJ2-5, with 7 bases matching TRBD1. This CDR3 has 14 residues. After removal of 5 bases from V and 5 bases from J, the junction contained 8 bases not matched to a gene. Germline V lookup: CDR1 SGHAT, CDR2 FQNNGV. CDR3 protein: CASSRPQGWETQYF. Here the CDR3 DNA reads TGTGCCAGCAGCCGACCACAGGGGTGGGAGACCCAGTACTTC. Variable domain in full (rest from reference TRBV11-2 and TRBJ2-5): EAGVAQSPRYKIIEKRQSVAFWCNPISGHATLYWYQQILGQGPKLLIQFQNNGVVDDSQLPKDRFSAERLKGVDSTLKIQPAKLEDSAVYLCASSRPQGWETQYFGPGTRLLVL.